These T cell receptor beta chains were read from a single sample in a study of OX40 agonist ivuxolimab in advanced cancers. Libraries were prepared by immunoSEQ multiplex PCR; TCRdb keeps only in-frame clonotypes and omits some of them. This table holds tens of thousands of clones, around 87% found once. The sample in question was CD4+ or CD8+ T cells sorted from blood, obtained in a trial of the OX40 agonist ivuxolimab. All receptors derive from an adult with an advanced solid tumor such as melanoma, head and neck, liver or kidney cancer. Each CDR3 is given with its conserved first and last residue. A D gene is named only where the DNA matches it firmly. Only part of the rows carry a size: once, few, many, or a class if the clone is expanded.

V gene	D gene	clone size	CDR3 length	J gene	CDR3 protein	CDR3 DNA
TRBV6-5	.	once	15	TRBJ1-2	CASSYSDPSAGGYTF	TGTGCCAGCAGTTACTCGGATCCTTCCGCGGGAGGCTACACCTTC
TRBV5-1	.	once	14	TRBJ2-7	CASSLRVGSYEQYF	TGCGCCAGCAGCTTGCGAGTAGGGTCCTACGAGCAGTACTTC
TRBV7-9	.	.	15	TRBJ1-2	CASSLMAGEGYGYTF	TGTGCCAGCAGCTTAATGGCGGGGGAGGGCTATGGCTACACCTTC
TRBV7-9	.	.	14	TRBJ1-2	CASSLSGANYGYTF	TGTGCCAGCAGCTTATCAGGGGCTAACTATGGCTACACCTTC
TRBV5-4	.	few	12	TRBJ2-7	CASSFAVGEQYF	TGTGCCAGCAGCTTCGCGGTAGGAGAGCAGTACTTC
TRBV7-2	TRBD1	.	15	TRBJ1-1	CASSSRQGAATEAFF	TGTGCCAGCAGCTCGAGACAGGGGGCGGCCACTGAAGCTTTCTTT
TRBV11-3	.	once	19	TRBJ2-7	CASSQNKTEGWFLSYEQYF	TGTGCCAGCAGCCAGAACAAGACGGAGGGGTGGTTCCTCTCCTACGAGCAGTACTTC
TRBV27	.	.	12	TRBJ2-2	CASSSNTGELFF	TGTGCCAGCAGTTCTAACACCGGGGAGCTGTTTTTT
TRBV10-3	.	.	13	TRBJ2-2	CAISAQHTGELFF	TGTGCCATCAGTGCGCAGCACACCGGGGAGCTGTTTTTT
TRBV27	.	.	15	TRBJ2-1	CASTPKPGSKSEQFF	TGTGCCAGCACACCAAAACCGGGATCTAAGAGTGAGCAGTTCTTC